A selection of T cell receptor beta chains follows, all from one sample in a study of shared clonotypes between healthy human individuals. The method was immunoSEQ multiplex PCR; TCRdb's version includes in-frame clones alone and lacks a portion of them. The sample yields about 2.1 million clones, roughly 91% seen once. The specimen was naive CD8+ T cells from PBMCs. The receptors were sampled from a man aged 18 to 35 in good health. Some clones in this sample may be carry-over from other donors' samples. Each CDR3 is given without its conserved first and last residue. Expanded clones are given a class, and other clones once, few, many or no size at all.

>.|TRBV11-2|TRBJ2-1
ASNSGGPRNEQF
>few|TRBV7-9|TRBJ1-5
AIEDADSNQPQH
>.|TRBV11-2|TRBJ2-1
ASSLGLAASYNEQF
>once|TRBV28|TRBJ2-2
ASSMVDAGELF
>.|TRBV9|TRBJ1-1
ASSDTGTSGAEAF
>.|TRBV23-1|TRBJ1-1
ASSQLLGMNTEAF
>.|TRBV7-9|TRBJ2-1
ASSVAGVYNEQF
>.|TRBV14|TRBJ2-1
ASSWTSGTNNEQF
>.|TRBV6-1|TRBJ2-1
ASSLLRGNEQF
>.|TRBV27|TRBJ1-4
ASSLSGYRIHNEKLF
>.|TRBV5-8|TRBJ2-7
ASSLDLAGGPSYEQY
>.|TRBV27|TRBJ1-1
ASSLMGLGTEAF
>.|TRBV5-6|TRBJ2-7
ASSLGTGGDEQY